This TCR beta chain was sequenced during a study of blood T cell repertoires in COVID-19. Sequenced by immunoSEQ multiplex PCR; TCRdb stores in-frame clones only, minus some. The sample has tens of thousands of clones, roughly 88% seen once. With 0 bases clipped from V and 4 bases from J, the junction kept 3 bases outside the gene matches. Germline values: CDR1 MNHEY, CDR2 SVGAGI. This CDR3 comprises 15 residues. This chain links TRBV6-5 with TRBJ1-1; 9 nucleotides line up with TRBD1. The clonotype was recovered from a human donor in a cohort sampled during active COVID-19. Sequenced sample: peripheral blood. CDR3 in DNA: TGTGCCAGCAGTTACTCGCGGACAGGGGTCACTGAAGCTTTCTTT. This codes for CASSYSRTGVTEAFF.